The 17 T cell receptor beta chains below were found in one sample sequenced in a study of T cell repertoires in cytomegalovirus infection. TCRdb redid the calling of the reads with MiXCR, one entry per CDR3 protein. The table lists around 550,000 distinct CDR3 sequences, more than 25% of them singletons. The source material was PBMCs. The source of these receptors is a human donor in good health (CMV status not recorded). Some clones in this sample may be carry-over from other donors' samples.

This sequence joins TRBV7-9 and TRBJ2-1; TRBD2 agrees at 7 bases. CDR1 is SEHNR, CDR2 FQNEAQ, per germline (reference sequence). V gave up 6 bases and J gave up 5 bases; unmatched junction bases: 10. The CDR3 is 15 amino acids. The CDR3 here is CASSSQRGSNNEQFF. The CDR3 DNA follows: TGTGCCAGCAGTTCCCAGCGGGGCTCAAACAATGAGCAGTTCTTC.

This clonotype was observed once. The genes are TRBV29-1 and TRBJ1-1, with TRBD1 matching 8 bases. The length of the CDR3 is 14 residues. Germline CDR1 reads SQVTM; CDR2 reads ANQGSEA. V lost 2 bases and J lost 1; bases outside the gene matches: 3. The DNA for the CDR3 is TGCAGCGTTGAAAGGACAGGGCAGAACACTGAAGCTTTCTTT. Its translation is CSVERTGQNTEAFF.

This clonotype was seen once. This chain links TRBV7-9 with TRBJ2-7; D possibly matches TRBD1 or TRBD2 (6 bases each). There are 12 residues in the CDR3. V lost 8 bases, J lost 5 bases, and 13 bases lay in between. Germline CDR1 SEHNR, CDR2 FQNEAQ (reference sequence). CDR3 region: CASGGLPDEQYF. The CDR3 DNA reads TGTGCCAGCGGGGGGCTTCCGGACGAGCAGTACTTC.

The table lists this clonotype with a few counts. The rearrangement links TRBV20-1 to TRBJ2-3; D is perhaps TRBD1 (5 bases). CDR1 and CDR2 (germline): DFQATT, SNEGSKA (reference sequence). The CDR3 extends over 14 amino acids. Trimming removed 1 base from V and 5 bases from J, with 13 bases in between. The CDR3, as DNA: TGCAGTGCTAGAGTAGGACCAGGGATAGATACGCAGTATTTT. It yields the protein CSARVGPGIDTQYF.

This clonotype came up a few times. V usage is TRBV19 and J usage is TRBJ2-2, with 8 bases lining up with TRBD2. Germline lookup yields CDR1 LNHDA and CDR2 SQIVND (reference sequence). The ends lost 6 bases at V and 3 bases at J; junction bases unmatched: 6. This CDR3 comprises 15 residues. The CDR3 bases are TGTGCCAGTAGGATAATAGCGGGATACACCGGGGAGCTGTTTTTT. Its translation: CASRIIAGYTGELFF.

This clonotype was observed a few times. This rearrangement joins TRBV29-1 to TRBJ2-2; TRBD2 agrees at 11 bases. The CDR3 runs to 15 residues. CDR1 and CDR2 from the germline V gene are SQVTM and ANQGSEA. Losses at the gene ends were 5 bases for V and 4 bases for J; bases not matched to a gene: 6. CDR3 coding DNA: TGCAGCGTTCGTACTAGCGGGAGTAGCACCGGGGAGCTGTTTTTT. Its protein is CSVRTSGSSTGELFF.

Only a few counts were recorded for this clonotype. The chain employs TRBV2 and TRBJ2-7; the match to TRBD2 covers 7 bases. Per germline, CDR1 SNHLY and CDR2 FYNNEI. Trimming removed 7 bases from V and 0 bases from J; junction bases left unmatched: 3. The CDR3 has 13 residues. The CDR3 sequence is CASTRGGSYEQYF. The CDR3 nucleotides are TGTGCCAGCACCCGCGGGGGCTCCTACGAGCAGTACTTC.

The rearrangement uses TRBV18 and TRBJ2-5; maybe TRBD1 (5 bases). This CDR3 has 14 amino acids. V shed 4 bases and J shed 5 bases, with 14 bases lying between them. Germline assignment: CDR1 KGHSH and CDR2 LQKENI. CDR3 region: CASSLDMEWETQYF. The DNA for the CDR3 is TGTGCCAGCTCACTGGACATGGAGTGGGAGACCCAGTACTTC.

This clonotype was seen only a few times. CDR3: CASSPVDYKANEQFF. CDR3 coding DNA: TGTGCCAGCAGCCCGGTCGATTATAAAGCCAATGAGCAGTTCTTC. The V gene is TRBV5-6, the J gene TRBJ2-1; unclear D gene. The CDR3 runs 15 residues. Germline-derived CDR1 and CDR2 are SGHDT and YYEEEE. The germline V and J ends were trimmed by 4 bases and 6 bases, with 17 bases remaining between them.

This clonotype has a count of ten or more. The V and J genes are TRBV7-8 and TRBJ2-1, with D maybe TRBD1 (6 bases). The CDR3 length is 14 residues. Trimming stripped 1 base from V and 7 bases from J, with 11 bases between. CDR1 SGHVS and CDR2 FQNEAQ come from the germline V gene. The CDR3 DNA reads as TGTGCCAGCAGCTTAGTAGCGAGGGGGAATGAGCAGTTCTTC. Protein: CASSLVARGNEQFF.

This chain links TRBV19 with TRBJ2-2; D ambiguous. The germline gives CDR1 LNHDA, CDR2 SQIVND (reference sequence). The CDR3 contains 11 residues. Trimming took off 3 bases at V and 7 bases at J, with 3 bases between the two ends. CDR3 region: CASSIIGELFF. The CDR3 DNA reads TGTGCCAGTAGTATCATCGGGGAGCTGTTTTTT.

This clonotype was counted a few times. V and J are TRBV5-4 and TRBJ1-3; 7 nucleotides align to TRBD1. CDR1 and CDR2 from the germline V gene are SGHNT and YYREEE (reference sequence). This CDR3 region has 15 residues. J was trimmed by 3 bases and V by 0 bases; bases with no gene match: 3. The CDR3 region has the DNA TGTGCCAGCAGCTTGGGACAGGGTCGTGGAAACACCATATATTTT. This sequence encodes CASSLGQGRGNTIYF.

The chain carries TRBV5-4 and TRBJ2-1; D is possibly TRBD2 (5 bases). Germline assignment: CDR1 SGHNT and CDR2 YYREEE (reference sequence). The CDR3 is made up of 13 amino acids. Trimming cost V 4 bases and J 7 bases, with 12 bases left between them. The CDR3: CASSQDWENEQFF. CDR3 nucleotides: TGTGCCAGCAGCCAGGACTGGGAAAATGAGCAGTTCTTC.

This clonotype was counted a few times. V is TRBV11-2 and J is TRBJ2-7, with TRBD2 matching over 10 bases. The V gene end was trimmed by 5 bases and the J gene end by 2 bases; junction bases not matched to a gene: 6. The CDR3 runs to 15 residues. The germline V gene encodes CDR1 SGHAT and CDR2 FQNNGV. CDR3 amino acids: CASSGGLAEPYEQYF. In nucleotides, the CDR3 is TGTGCCAGCAGCGGAGGACTAGCGGAACCCTACGAGCAGTACTTC. Full variable domain (remainder filled in from reference TRBV11-2 and TRBJ2-7): EAGVAQSPRYKIIEKRQSVAFWCNPISGHATLYWYQQILGQGPKLLIQFQNNGVVDDSQLPKDRFSAERLKGVDSTLKIQPAKLEDSAVYLCASSGGLAEPYEQYFGPGTRLTVT.

The table lists this clonotype with many counts. The genes are TRBV7-2 and TRBJ2-5; D ambiguous. Germline values: CDR1 SGHTA, CDR2 FQGNSA. The CDR3 sequence is 13 residues long. V was trimmed by 8 bases and J by 2 bases, leaving 12 bases between them. CDR3 coding DNA: TGTGCCAGCGCTTCGGGCCAGCAAGAGACCCAGTACTTC. Encoded protein: CASASGQQETQYF.

This clonotype was counted only a few times. The chain recombines TRBV7-2 with TRBJ2-3; the match to TRBD2 covers 9 bases. V lost 7 bases, J lost 4 bases, and 12 bases stayed unmatched. The CDR3 sequence is 16 residues long. Germline assignment: CDR1 SGHTA and CDR2 FQGNSA. The CDR3 coding sequence is TGTGCCAGCATCCCAAGAGGTGCGGGAGGGGCAGATACGCAGTATTTT. Its translation is CASIPRGAGGADTQYF.

This clonotype came up a few times. The gene calls are TRBV27 and TRBJ2-1; TRBD2 agrees at 7 bases. The CDR3 is made up of 12 amino acids. V trimming: 9 bases; J trimming: 7 bases; junction bases outside the gene matches: 6. In germline, CDR1 is MNHEY, CDR2 SMNVEV (reference sequence). This chain's CDR3 is CASGGGVNEQFF. CDR3 coding DNA: TGTGCCAGTGGGGGGGGGGTGAATGAGCAGTTCTTC.